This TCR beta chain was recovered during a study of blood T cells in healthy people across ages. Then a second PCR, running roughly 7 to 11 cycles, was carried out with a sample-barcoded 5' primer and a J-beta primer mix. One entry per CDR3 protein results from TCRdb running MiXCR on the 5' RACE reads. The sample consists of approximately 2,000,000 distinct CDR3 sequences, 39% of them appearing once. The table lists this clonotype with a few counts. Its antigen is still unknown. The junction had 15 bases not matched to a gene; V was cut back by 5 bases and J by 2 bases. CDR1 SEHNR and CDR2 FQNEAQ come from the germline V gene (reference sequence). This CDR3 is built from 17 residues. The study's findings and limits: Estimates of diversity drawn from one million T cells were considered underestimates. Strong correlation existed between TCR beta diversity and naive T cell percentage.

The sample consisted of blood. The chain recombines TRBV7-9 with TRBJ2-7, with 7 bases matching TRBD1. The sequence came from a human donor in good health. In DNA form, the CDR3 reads TGTGCCAGCAGCAACGCATACCGAGGGCAGGGGGCCTACGAGCAGTACTTC. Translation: CASSNAYRGQGAYEQYF.